This T cell receptor (beta chain) was retrieved from a study of cytomegalovirus exposure and HLA in healthy donors. Study-wide findings and caveats: Later analysis reportedly placed an Asian-associated ancestry cluster below the roughly 700-donor mean in N-insertions. Presence/absence analyses took donor sequencing depth as roughly uniform. It was confirmed in vitro that a few of the CMV-associated chains were specific for CMV antigens.

As to this clone: The target antigen is unknown.

The PCR employed 60 Vbeta primers together with 13 Jbeta primers. Generated by immunoSEQ multiplex PCR, the TCRdb table keeps only in-frame clones and is missing some. The top ten clones hold 5% to 7% of a sample with 150,000 to 200,000 clones, 70% to 85% of them seen once. Germline V gene data show CDR1 as SGHRS and CDR2 as YFSETQ. The CDR3 has 15 residues. The sequence was obtained from a man between 50 and 59 years old in good health and CMV-seropositive. The rearrangement uses TRBV5-1 and TRBJ1-3, with D possibly matching TRBD1 (6 bases). The J call could be wrong; TRBJ2-2 is a better fit for the DNA end. Material for sequencing was PBMCs. Here the CDR3 reads CASSLQGMNTGELFF. The CDR3 DNA reads as TGCGCCAGCAGCTTACAGGGTATGAACACCGGGGAGCTGTTTTTT.